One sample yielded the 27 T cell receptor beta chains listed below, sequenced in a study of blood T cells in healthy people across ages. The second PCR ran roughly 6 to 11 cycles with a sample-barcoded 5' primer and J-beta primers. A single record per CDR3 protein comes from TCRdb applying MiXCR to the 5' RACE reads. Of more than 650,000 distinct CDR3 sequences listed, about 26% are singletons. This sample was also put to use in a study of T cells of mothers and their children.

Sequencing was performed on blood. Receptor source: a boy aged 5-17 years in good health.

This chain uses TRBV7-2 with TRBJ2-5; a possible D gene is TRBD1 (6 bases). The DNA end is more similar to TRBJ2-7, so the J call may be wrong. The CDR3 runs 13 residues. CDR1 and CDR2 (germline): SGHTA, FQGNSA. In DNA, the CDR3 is TGTGCCACCCGACAGGCGTTTCTCTACGAGCAGTACTTC. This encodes CATRQAFLYEQYF.

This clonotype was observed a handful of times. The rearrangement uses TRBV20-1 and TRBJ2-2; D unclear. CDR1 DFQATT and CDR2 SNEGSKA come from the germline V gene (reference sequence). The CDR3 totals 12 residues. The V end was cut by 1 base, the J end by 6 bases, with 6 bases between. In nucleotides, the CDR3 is TGCAGTGCTAGAGGGGGTTCCGGGGAGCTGTTTTTT. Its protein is CSARGGSGELFF.

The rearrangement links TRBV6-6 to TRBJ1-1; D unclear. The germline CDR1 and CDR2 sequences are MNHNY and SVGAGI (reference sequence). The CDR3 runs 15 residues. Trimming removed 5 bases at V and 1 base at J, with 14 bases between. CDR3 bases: TGTGCCAGCAGTACCACGTTCGAGGGGAACACTGAAGCTTTCTTT. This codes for CASSTTFEGNTEAFF.

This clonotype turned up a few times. Here the CDR3 DNA reads TGTGCCAGCAGCTTACGGCGAGGGTGGGCAGATGAGCAGTTCTTC. This gives the protein CASSLRRGWADEQFF. The chain employs TRBV11-2 and TRBJ2-1; D might be TRBD2 (5 bases). The V end was cut by 2 bases, the J end by 8 bases, with 16 bases between. This CDR3 comprises 15 residues. Germline CDR1 is SGHAT and CDR2 is FQNNGV.

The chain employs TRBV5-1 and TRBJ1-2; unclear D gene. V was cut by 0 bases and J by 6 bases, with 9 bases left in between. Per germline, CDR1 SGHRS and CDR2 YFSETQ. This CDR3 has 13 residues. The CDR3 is CASSLGQVHGYTF. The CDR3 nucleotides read TGCGCCAGCAGCTTGGGGCAGGTCCATGGCTACACCTTC.

For the CDR3, the DNA is TGCAGCGTCGATCACGGGGGGGCTGACAATTCACCCCTCCACTTT. It specifies CSVDHGGADNSPLHF. The genes are TRBV29-1 and TRBJ1-6, with a possible D match to TRBD1 (6 bases). Trimming removed 6 bases at V and 7 bases at J, with 19 bases between. Germline V CDR1 and CDR2: SQVTM, ANQGSEA. The length of the CDR3 is 15 residues.

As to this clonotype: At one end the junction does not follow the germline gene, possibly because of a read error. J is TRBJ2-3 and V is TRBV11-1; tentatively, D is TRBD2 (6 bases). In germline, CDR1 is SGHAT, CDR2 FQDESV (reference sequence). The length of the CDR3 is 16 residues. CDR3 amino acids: CTSSLGYASGTDTQYF. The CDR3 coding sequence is TGTACCAGCAGCTTAGGATATGCTAGCGGCACAGATACGCAGTATTTT.

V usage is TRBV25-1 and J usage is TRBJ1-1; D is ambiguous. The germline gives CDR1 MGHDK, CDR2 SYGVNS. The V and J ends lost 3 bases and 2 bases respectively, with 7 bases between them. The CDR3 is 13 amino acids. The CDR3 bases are TGTGCCAGCAGTGAGGGCAGCAACACTGAAGCTTTCTTT. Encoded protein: CASSEGSNTEAFF. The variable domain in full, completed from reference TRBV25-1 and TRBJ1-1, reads EADIYQTPRYLVIGTGKKITLECSQTMGHDKMYWYQQDPGMELHLIHYSYGVNSTEKGDLSSESTVSRIRTEHFPLTLESARPSHTSQYLCASSEGSNTEAFFGQGTRLTVV.

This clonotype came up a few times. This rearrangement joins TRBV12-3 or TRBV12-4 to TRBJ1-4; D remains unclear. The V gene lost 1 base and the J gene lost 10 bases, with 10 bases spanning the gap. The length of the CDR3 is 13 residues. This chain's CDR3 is CASSLGPDGKLFF. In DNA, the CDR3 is TGTGCCAGCAGTTTAGGGCCTGATGGAAAACTGTTTTTT.

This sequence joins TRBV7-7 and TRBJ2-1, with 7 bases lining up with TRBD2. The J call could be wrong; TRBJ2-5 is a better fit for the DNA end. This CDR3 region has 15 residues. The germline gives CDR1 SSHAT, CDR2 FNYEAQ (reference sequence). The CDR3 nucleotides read TGTGCCAGCAGCCAAGTGGGCGGGAGAGTGGAGACCCAGTACTTC. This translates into CASSQVGGRVETQYF.

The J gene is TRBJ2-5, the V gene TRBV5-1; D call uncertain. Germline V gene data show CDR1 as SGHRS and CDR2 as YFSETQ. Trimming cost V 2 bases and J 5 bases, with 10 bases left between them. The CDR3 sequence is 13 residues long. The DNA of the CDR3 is TGCGCCAGCAGCTTTGGCTACACGGAGACCCAGTACTTC. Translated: CASSFGYTETQYF. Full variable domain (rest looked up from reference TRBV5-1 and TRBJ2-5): KAGVTQTPRYLIKTRGQQVTLSCSPISGHRSVSWYQQTPGQGLQFLFEYFSETQRNKGNFPGRFSGRQFSNSRSEMNVSTLELGDSALYLCASSFGYTETQYFGPGTRLLVL.

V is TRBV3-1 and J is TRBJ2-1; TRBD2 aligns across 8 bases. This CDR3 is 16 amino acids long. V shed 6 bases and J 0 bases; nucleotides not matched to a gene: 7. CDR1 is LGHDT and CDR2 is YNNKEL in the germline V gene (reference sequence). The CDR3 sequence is CASSQSGGYSYNEQFF. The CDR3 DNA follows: TGTGCCAGCAGTCAAAGCGGGGGCTACTCCTACAATGAGCAGTTCTTC.

Here the CDR3 DNA reads TGCGCCAGCAGCTTCGGGACAGGGGCCACCGGGGAGCTGTTTTTT. Translated: CASSFGTGATGELFF. The chain combines TRBV5-1 with TRBJ2-2; 10 nucleotides match TRBD1. Germline CDR1 is SGHRS and CDR2 is YFSETQ. The ends lost 2 bases at V and 4 bases at J; junction bases unmatched: 2. The CDR3 covers 15 residues.

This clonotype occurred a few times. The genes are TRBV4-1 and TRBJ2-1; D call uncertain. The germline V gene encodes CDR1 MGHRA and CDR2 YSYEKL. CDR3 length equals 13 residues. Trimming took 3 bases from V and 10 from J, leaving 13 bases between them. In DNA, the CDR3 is TGCGCCAGCAGCCAGGGGTTGGGTGACGAGCAGTTCTTC. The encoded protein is CASSQGLGDEQFF.

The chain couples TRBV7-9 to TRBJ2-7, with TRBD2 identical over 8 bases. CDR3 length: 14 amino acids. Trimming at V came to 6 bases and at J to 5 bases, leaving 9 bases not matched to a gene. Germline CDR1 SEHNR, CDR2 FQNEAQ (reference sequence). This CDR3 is CASSPSGRAHEQYF. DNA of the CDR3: TGTGCCAGCAGTCCGTCCGGGAGGGCCCACGAGCAGTACTTC.

This CDR3 is CASTSGAPYNEQFF. In DNA, the CDR3 is TGTGCCAGCACCTCGGGGGCCCCCTACAATGAGCAGTTCTTC. The J gene is TRBJ2-1, the V gene TRBV11-2; D could derive from TRBD1 or TRBD2 (6 bases each). The V gene's germline CDR1 is SGHAT and CDR2 FQNNGV. This CDR3 contains 14 residues. Between the trimmed V and J ends, which lost 7 bases and 2 bases, there was a span of 12 bases.

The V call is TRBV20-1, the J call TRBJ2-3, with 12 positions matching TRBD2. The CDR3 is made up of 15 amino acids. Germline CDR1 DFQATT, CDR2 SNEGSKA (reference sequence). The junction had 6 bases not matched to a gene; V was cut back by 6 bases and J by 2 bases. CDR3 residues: CSAGSSGGATDTQYF. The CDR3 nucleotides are TGCAGTGCCGGTTCTAGCGGGGGGGCCACAGATACGCAGTATTTT.

The CDR3 here is CATSDSGTEEETQYF. DNA of the CDR3: TGTGCCACCAGTGATTCCGGGACAGAGGAAGAGACCCAGTACTTC. V gene TRBV24-1 combines with J gene TRBJ2-5, with 7 nucleotides matching TRBD1. Per the germline V gene, CDR1 is KGHDR and CDR2 is SFDVKD. J lost 3 bases, V lost 2 bases, and 5 bases had no gene match. The CDR3 covers 15 residues.

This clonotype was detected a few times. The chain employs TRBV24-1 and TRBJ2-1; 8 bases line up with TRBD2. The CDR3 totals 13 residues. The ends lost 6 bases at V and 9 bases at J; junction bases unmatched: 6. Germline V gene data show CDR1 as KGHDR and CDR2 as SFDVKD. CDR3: CATSIGGGGEQFF. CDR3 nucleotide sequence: TGTGCCACCAGTATCGGGGGGGGCGGTGAGCAGTTCTTC.

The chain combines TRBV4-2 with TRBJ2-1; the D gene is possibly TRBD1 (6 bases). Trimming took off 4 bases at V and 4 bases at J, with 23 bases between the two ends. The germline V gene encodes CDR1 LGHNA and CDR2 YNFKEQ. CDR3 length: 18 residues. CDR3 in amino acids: CASSLFIPGHGIYNEQFF. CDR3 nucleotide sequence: TGTGCCAGCAGCCTTTTTATCCCGGGACACGGAATATACAATGAGCAGTTCTTC.

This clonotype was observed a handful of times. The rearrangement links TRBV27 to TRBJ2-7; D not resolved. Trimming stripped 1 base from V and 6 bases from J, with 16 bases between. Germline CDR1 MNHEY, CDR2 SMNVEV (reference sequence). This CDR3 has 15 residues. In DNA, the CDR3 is TGTGCCAGCAGTTTATTGCGCCAGCCTACGGGCGAGCAGTACTTC. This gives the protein CASSLLRQPTGEQYF.

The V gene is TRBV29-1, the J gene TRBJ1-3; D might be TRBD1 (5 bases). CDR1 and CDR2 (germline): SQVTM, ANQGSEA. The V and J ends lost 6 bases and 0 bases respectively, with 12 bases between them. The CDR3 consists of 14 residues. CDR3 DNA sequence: TGCAGCGTGGGGGACCTTCGCTCTGGAAACACCATATATTTT. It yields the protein CSVGDLRSGNTIYF.

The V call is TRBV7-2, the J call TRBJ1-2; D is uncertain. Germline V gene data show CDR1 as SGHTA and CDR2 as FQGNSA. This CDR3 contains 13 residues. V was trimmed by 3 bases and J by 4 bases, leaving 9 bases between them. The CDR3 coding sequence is TGTGCCAGCAGCTTCCGAAGAAGCTATGGCTACACCTTC. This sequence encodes CASSFRRSYGYTF.

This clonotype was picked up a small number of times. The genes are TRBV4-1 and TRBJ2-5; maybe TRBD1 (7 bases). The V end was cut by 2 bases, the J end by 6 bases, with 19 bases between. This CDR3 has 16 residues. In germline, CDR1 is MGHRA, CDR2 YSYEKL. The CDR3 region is CASSQTRQGGGKTQYF. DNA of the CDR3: TGCGCCAGCAGCCAAACCCGCCAGGGGGGTGGGAAGACCCAGTACTTC.

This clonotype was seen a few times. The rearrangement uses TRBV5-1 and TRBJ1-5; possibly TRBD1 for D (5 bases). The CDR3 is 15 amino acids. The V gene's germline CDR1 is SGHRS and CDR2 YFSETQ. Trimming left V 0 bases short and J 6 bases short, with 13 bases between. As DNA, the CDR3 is TGCGCCAGCAGCTTGGGCCAGGGCAACTCTCAGCCCCAGCATTTT. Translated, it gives CASSLGQGNSQPQHF.

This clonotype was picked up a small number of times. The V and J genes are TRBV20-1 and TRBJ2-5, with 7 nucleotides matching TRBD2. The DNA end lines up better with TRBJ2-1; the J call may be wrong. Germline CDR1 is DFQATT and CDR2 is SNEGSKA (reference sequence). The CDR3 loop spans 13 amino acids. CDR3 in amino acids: CSARFSGGNEQFF. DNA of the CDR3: TGCAGTGCTAGATTTTCCGGGGGGAATGAGCAGTTCTTC.

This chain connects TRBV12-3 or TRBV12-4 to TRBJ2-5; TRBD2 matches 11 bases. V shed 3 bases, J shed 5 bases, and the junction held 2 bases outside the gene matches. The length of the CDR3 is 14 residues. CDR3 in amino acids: CASSFPSGRETQYF. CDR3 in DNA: TGTGCCAGCAGTTTCCCTAGCGGGAGGGAGACCCAGTACTTC.